Shown below are 32 T cell receptor beta chains from a single sample sequenced in a study of shared clonotypes between healthy human individuals. Measured with immunoSEQ multiplex PCR; TCRdb has only the in-frame clones, and not every one. The table has under 750,000 clones, roughly two thirds seen once. The sequencing input was memory CD4+ T cells sorted from blood. Described subset: CD45RA-negative fraction. These receptors all stem from a woman in her 30s in good health.

The genes are TRBV5-4 and TRBJ2-3; a possible D gene is TRBD2 (5 bases). The V gene lost 0 bases and the J gene lost 0 bases, with 11 bases spanning the gap. Germline CDR1 reads SGHNT; CDR2 reads YYREEE (reference sequence). The CDR3 length is 16 residues. This CDR3 is CASSLVPRGSTDTQYF. The DNA for the CDR3 is TGTGCCAGCAGCTTGGTCCCCCGGGGTAGCACAGATACGCAGTATTTT.

The chain links TRBV19 to TRBJ1-4; D is possibly TRBD1 (6 bases). Trimming pared 3 bases from V and 3 bases from J, leaving 11 bases between. Germline loops: CDR1 LNHDA, CDR2 SQIVND (reference sequence). The CDR3 is 15 residues long. The CDR3 nucleotides are TGTGCCAGTAGTATTCAGGGGAAGGCTAATGAAAAACTGTTTTTT. The encoded protein is CASSIQGKANEKLFF.

The rearrangement links TRBV18 to TRBJ1-2, with a tentative D call TRBD1 (5 bases). The CDR3 spans 14 residues. V was cut by 0 bases and J by 4 bases, with 9 bases left in between. Germline values: CDR1 KGHSH, CDR2 LQKENI. The CDR3 protein is CASSPPQAIYGYTF. The CDR3 bases are TGTGCCAGCTCACCACCACAGGCAATCTATGGCTACACCTTC.

DNA of the CDR3: TGTGCCAGCAGTTTACGCGGTGGCCAACAGGGGGTTTTTGGTAGCAATCAGCCCCAGCATTTT. Amino acids: CASSLRGGQQGVFGSNQPQHF. This rearrangement joins TRBV28 to TRBJ1-5; 8 bases align to TRBD1. Germline CDR1 reads MDHEN; CDR2 reads SYDVKM. Losses at the gene ends were 2 bases for V and 0 bases for J; bases not matched to a gene: 18. The CDR3 consists of 21 residues. The full variable domain, rest sourced from reference TRBV28 and TRBJ1-5, is DVKVTQSSRYLVKRTGEKVFLECVQDMDHENMFWYRQDPGLGLRLIYFSYDVKMKEKGDIPEGYSVSREKKERFSLILESASTNQTSMYLCASSLRGGQQGVFGSNQPQHFGDGTRLSIL.

As concerns this clone: The sample has other DNA sequences that encode this CDR3 too. This chain links TRBV30 with TRBJ2-7; tentative D call: TRBD2 (6 bases). Trimming stripped 2 bases from V and 2 bases from J, with 13 bases between. There are 14 residues in the CDR3. The V gene's germline CDR1 is GTSNPN and CDR2 SVGIG (reference sequence). In nucleotides, the CDR3 is TGTGCCTGGAGTTACTCGACTAGGACCTACGAGCAGTACTTC. Residues: CAWSYSTRTYEQYF. Together with reference TRBV30 and TRBJ2-7, the CDR3 gives the full variable domain: SQTIHQWPATLVQPVGSPLSLECTVEGTSNPNLYWYRQAAGRGLQLLFYSVGIGQISSEVPQNLSASRPQDRQFILSSKKLLLSDSGFYLCAWSYSTRTYEQYFGPGTRLTVT.

This chain connects TRBV28 to TRBJ2-6; 8 bases fit TRBD1. Trimming removed 6 bases from V and 0 bases from J; junction bases left unmatched: 10. The length of the CDR3 is 18 residues. Per the germline V gene, CDR1 is MDHEN and CDR2 is SYDVKM. As DNA, the CDR3 is TGTGCCAGCAGCTTAGGGACAGGCCTGAGCTCTGGGGCCAACGTCCTGACTTTC. Its translation is CASSLGTGLSSGANVLTF.

This chain joins TRBV29-1 and TRBJ2-1; 8 nucleotides agree with TRBD1. Unmatched junction bases numbered 4, after V lost 4 bases and J lost 5 bases. The CDR3 has 13 amino acids. Germline values: CDR1 SQVTM, CDR2 ANQGSEA. The CDR3, as DNA: TGCAGCGTTGGGACAGGGACGCACAATGAGCAGTTCTTC. Translation gives CSVGTGTHNEQFF.

The rearrangement links TRBV14 to TRBJ1-3; no reliable D call. The CDR3 contains 17 residues. CDR1 SGHDN and CDR2 FVKESK come from the germline V gene. V lost 0 bases to trimming and J lost 2 bases, with 14 bases between them. CDR3 sequence (DNA): TGTGCCAGCAGCCAAGAAAGTGCCGGGTGGCCTGGAAACACCATATATTTT. It is translated as CASSQESAGWPGNTIYF.

The chain carries TRBV5-1 and TRBJ2-7; 7 nucleotides align to TRBD2. The CDR3 spans 17 residues. J lost 0 bases, V lost 0 bases, and 9 bases had no gene match. From germline, CDR1 is SGHRS and CDR2 YFSETQ. The CDR3 loop is CASSLASGAGSSYEQYF. The CDR3 bases are TGCGCCAGCAGCTTGGCCAGCGGGGCCGGTAGCTCCTACGAGCAGTACTTC.

The chain couples TRBV30 to TRBJ1-4; D perhaps matches TRBD1 (6 bases). The CDR3 has 15 amino acids. CDR1 and CDR2 (germline): GTSNPN, SVGIG (reference sequence). Trimming shortened V by 0 bases and J by 3 bases, and 11 bases separated the two germline ends. CDR3 DNA sequence: TGTGCCTGGAGTGTTGACGGGGGGCCTAATGAAAAACTGTTTTTT. Its protein product is CAWSVDGGPNEKLFF.

This clone was detected ten times or more. This sequence joins TRBV10-3 and TRBJ2-1; D is perhaps TRBD1 (5 bases). V lost 2 bases and J lost 2, with 7 bases in between. CDR1 is ENHRY and CDR2 is SYGVKD in the germline V gene. This CDR3 contains 14 residues. The CDR3 DNA follows: TGTGCCATCAGTGAGATAGGGGCCTACAATGAGCAGTTCTTC. Amino acid sequence: CAISEIGAYNEQFF.

The chain joins TRBV29-1 to TRBJ2-3; 9 nucleotides align to TRBD2. Germline V lookup: CDR1 SQVTM, CDR2 ANQGSEA. The CDR3 is 14 amino acids. Trimming cost V 6 bases and J 5 bases; bases outside gene matches: 9. The CDR3 sequence: CSVLFGGRGDTQYF. Written as DNA, the CDR3 is TGCAGCGTCCTATTCGGCGGGAGGGGAGATACGCAGTATTTT.

The DNA for the CDR3 is TGTGCCAGCTCACCACTAGGGGGCACAGATACGCAGTATTTT. Translated, it gives CASSPLGGTDTQYF. The V gene is TRBV18, the J gene TRBJ2-3; a possible D gene is TRBD1 (5 bases). The CDR3 length is 14 residues. V was clipped by 1 base and J by 1 base, with 6 bases between them. CDR1 KGHSH and CDR2 LQKENI come from the germline V gene.

The genes are TRBV25-1 and TRBJ2-2; D is perhaps TRBD1 (6 bases). This CDR3 is 16 amino acids long. Trimming cost V 4 bases and J 6 bases, with 18 bases left between them. Germline values: CDR1 MGHDK, CDR2 SYGVNS. The CDR3: CASSGHRAGESGELFF. The CDR3 coding sequence is TGTGCCAGCAGTGGCCACAGGGCGGGCGAGTCCGGGGAGCTGTTTTTT.

This clone occurred a few times. The chain joins TRBV11-2 to TRBJ2-7, with D perhaps matching TRBD1 or TRBD2 (5 bases each). V was cut by 5 bases and J by 7 bases, with 12 bases left in between. The germline V gene encodes CDR1 SGHAT and CDR2 FQNNGV. This CDR3 is 12 amino acids long. The CDR3 here is CASSPGGVEQYF. DNA for the CDR3: TGTGCCAGCAGCCCTGGGGGTGTTGAGCAGTACTTC.

CDR3: CASSFQQAEAGELFF. The CDR3 coding sequence is TGCGCCAGCAGCTTTCAGCAAGCGGAGGCCGGGGAGCTGTTTTTT. This chain uses TRBV5-1 with TRBJ2-2, with D possibly being TRBD2 (5 bases). V was clipped by 2 bases and J by 6 bases, with 14 bases between them. The CDR3 is 15 residues long. In germline, CDR1 is SGHRS, CDR2 YFSETQ.

The rearrangement uses TRBV29-1 and TRBJ2-1, with D uncertain. The V end was cut by 5 bases, the J end by 0 bases, with 8 bases between. The germline CDR1 and CDR2 sequences are SQVTM and ANQGSEA. The CDR3 loop spans 13 amino acids. In nucleotides, the CDR3 is TGCAGCGTTCTAGGAAGCTCCTACAATGAGCAGTTCTTC. This encodes CSVLGSSYNEQFF.

This chain links TRBV5-6 with TRBJ1-2; possibly TRBD1 for D (6 bases). Germline V gives CDR1 SGHDT, CDR2 YYEEEE. This CDR3 has 15 residues. Trimming pared 0 bases from V and 9 bases from J, leaving 18 bases between. The CDR3 loop reads CASSLVSRDTDSYTF. CDR3 nucleotides: TGTGCCAGCAGCTTGGTTTCAAGGGACACCGATAGCTACACCTTC.

The chain couples TRBV5-6 to TRBJ1-2; no clear D gene. V dropped 0 bases and J dropped 5 bases, with 8 bases sitting between them. The V gene's germline CDR1 is SGHDT and CDR2 YYEEEE. The CDR3 is 13 amino acids. Written as DNA, the CDR3 is TGTGCCAGCAGCTTGGGTCGTGAATATGGCTACACCTTC. This codes for CASSLGREYGYTF. Using reference TRBV5-6 and TRBJ1-2 for the parts outside the CDR3, the full variable domain is DAGVTQSPTHLIKTRGQQVTLRCSPKSGHDTVSWYQQALGQGPQFIFQYYEEEERQRGNFPDRFSGHQFPNYSSELNVNALLLGDSALYLCASSLGREYGYTFGSGTRLTVV.

This clone was seen many times. This chain connects TRBV27 to TRBJ1-5; TRBD1 might be the D (6 bases). V lost 1 base and J lost 0, with 19 bases in between. The CDR3 covers 19 residues. In germline, CDR1 is MNHEY, CDR2 SMNVEV (reference sequence). DNA of the CDR3: TGTGCCAGCAGTTTATGGAAGACAGGTCTGGGGAATAGCAATCAGCCCCAGCATTTT. Translating it yields CASSLWKTGLGNSNQPQHF.

This chain joins TRBV9 and TRBJ2-7; D not certain. This CDR3 has 14 amino acids. The ends were cut back, 4 bases at V and 0 bases at J, with 11 bases in the middle. Germline V lookup: CDR1 SGDLS, CDR2 YYNGEE. The CDR3 region is CASSRSRSSYEQYF. The CDR3 DNA sequence: TGTGCCAGCAGCCGGTCCAGGAGCTCCTACGAGCAGTACTTC.

The rearrangement joins TRBV5-1 to TRBJ1-1; D is unclear. Germline CDR1 and CDR2: SGHRS and YFSETQ. With 5 bases removed from V and 1 base from J, the gap between germline ends came to 12 bases. The CDR3 length is 14 residues. CDR3 sequence reads: CASRTQSGNTEAFF. The DNA for the CDR3 is TGCGCCAGCAGAACCCAGTCAGGGAACACTGAAGCTTTCTTT.

J is TRBJ2-7 and V is TRBV11-2; 8 nucleotides align to TRBD1. V lost 5 bases to trimming and J lost 7 bases; unmatched junction nucleotides: 13. CDR3 size: 15 residues. Germline lookup yields CDR1 SGHAT and CDR2 FQNNGV. DNA of the CDR3: TGTGCCAGCAGCCGACAGGGGTCCCCCTCCTTGGAGCAGTACTTC. Amino acids: CASSRQGSPSLEQYF.

This clone has more than one count but fewer than ten. The J gene is TRBJ1-4, the V gene TRBV28; 9 positions match TRBD1. Germline V CDR1 and CDR2: MDHEN, SYDVKM. CDR3 length equals 16 residues. Unmatched junction bases numbered 11, after V lost 6 bases and J lost 6 bases. This chain's CDR3 is CASRSEQGARDEKLFF. The CDR3 DNA follows: TGTGCCAGCAGGTCCGAACAGGGGGCTCGTGATGAAAAACTGTTTTTT.

This chain links TRBV11-2 with TRBJ2-7; 7 nucleotides line up with TRBD2. The CDR3 is made up of 15 amino acids. Germline CDR1 and CDR2: SGHAT and FQNNGV. The trim removed 5 bases at V and 6 bases at J, leaving 13 bases unmatched. Here the CDR3 DNA reads TGTGCCAGCAGCCCGCAGCGGGATACAATCAGCGAGCAGTACTTC. Translation gives CASSPQRDTISEQYF.

The sample holds a few counts of this clone. Other DNA sequences in the sample encode the same CDR3. The chain links TRBV19 to TRBJ2-2; D is perhaps TRBD2 (5 bases). The germline V gene has CDR1 LNHDA and CDR2 SQIVND (reference sequence). V dropped 3 bases and J dropped 0 bases, with 8 bases sitting between them. The CDR3 consists of 15 residues. The DNA of the CDR3 is TGTGCCAGTAGTATTTCCGGGACGAACACCGGGGAGCTGTTTTTT. Its protein product is CASSISGTNTGELFF.

This clone appeared a few times. The V and J genes are TRBV6-5 and TRBJ1-5; D is unclear. The CDR3 covers 12 residues. Per germline, CDR1 MNHEY and CDR2 SVGAGI. The ends were cut back, 6 bases at V and 3 bases at J, with 6 bases in the middle. CDR3 loop: CASSFPNQPQHF. CDR3 sequence (DNA): TGTGCCAGCAGCTTCCCCAATCAGCCCCAGCATTTT.

The chain has TRBV18 and TRBJ1-5; D not resolved. The CDR3 has 15 residues. CDR1 KGHSH and CDR2 LQKENI come from the germline V gene. Trimming shortened V by 3 bases and J by 2 bases, and 11 bases separated the two germline ends. The CDR3 sequence: CASSPSTRGNQPQHF. The CDR3 nucleotides read TGTGCCAGCTCACCGTCGACTCGGGGCAATCAGCCCCAGCATTTT.

The J gene is TRBJ1-2, the V gene TRBV10-3; D remains unclear. V lost 0 bases and J lost 10, with 18 bases in between. Germline assignment: CDR1 ENHRY and CDR2 SYGVKD. The CDR3 has 15 residues. The CDR3: CAISESSTAFSTYTF. Here the CDR3 DNA reads TGTGCCATCAGTGAGTCGAGCACAGCCTTCTCAACCTACACCTTC.

V and J are TRBV7-3 and TRBJ2-2; TRBD2 is a possible D gene (5 bases). The CDR3 sequence is 14 residues long. Germline CDR1 SGHTA, CDR2 FQGTGA. V lost 1 base, J lost 10 bases, and 13 bases lay in between. For the CDR3, the DNA is TGTGCCAGCAGCTTAAATGCCGGGATTGAGGAGCTGTTTTTT. As protein: CASSLNAGIEELFF.

CDR3 nucleotides: TGTGCCAGCAGCGGGACTAGCGGGCCCAGCTCCTACGAGCAGTACTTC. It encodes CASSGTSGPSSYEQYF. This sequence joins TRBV11-2 and TRBJ2-7; TRBD2 matches 12 bases. Germline assignment: CDR1 SGHAT and CDR2 FQNNGV. After removal of 5 bases from V and 0 bases from J, the junction contained 5 bases not matched to a gene. This CDR3 region has 16 residues.

On this clone itself: Other DNA sequences in the sample encode the same CDR3. The gene calls are TRBV2 and TRBJ1-2; the D is unclear. V was clipped by 3 bases and J by 2 bases, with 10 bases between them. The CDR3 covers 14 residues. Germline CDR1 SNHLY, CDR2 FYNNEI. CDR3 bases: TGTGCCAGCAGTGAGAGAGGATCCAACTATGGCTACACCTTC. Its protein product is CASSERGSNYGYTF.